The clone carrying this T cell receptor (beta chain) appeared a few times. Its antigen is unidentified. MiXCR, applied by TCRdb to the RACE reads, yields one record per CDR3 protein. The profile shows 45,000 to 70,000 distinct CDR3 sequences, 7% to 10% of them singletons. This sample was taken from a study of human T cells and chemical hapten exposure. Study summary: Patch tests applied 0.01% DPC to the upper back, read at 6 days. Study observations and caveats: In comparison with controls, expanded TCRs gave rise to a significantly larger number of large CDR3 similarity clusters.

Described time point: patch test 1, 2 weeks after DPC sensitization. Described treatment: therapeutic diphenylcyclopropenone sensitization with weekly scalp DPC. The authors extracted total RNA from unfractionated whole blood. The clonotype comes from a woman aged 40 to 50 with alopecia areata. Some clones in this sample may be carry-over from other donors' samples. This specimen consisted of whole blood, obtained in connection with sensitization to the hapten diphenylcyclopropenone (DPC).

The CDR3 DNA sequence: TGTGCCAGCATCCCCCAAGGAGCTAACTATGGCTACACCTTC. This codes for CASIPQGANYGYTF. V is TRBV2 and J is TRBJ1-2; D gene unclear. The CDR3 extends over 14 amino acids. Trimming removed 7 bases at V and 0 bases at J, with 12 bases between. Per germline, CDR1 SNHLY and CDR2 FYNNEI.